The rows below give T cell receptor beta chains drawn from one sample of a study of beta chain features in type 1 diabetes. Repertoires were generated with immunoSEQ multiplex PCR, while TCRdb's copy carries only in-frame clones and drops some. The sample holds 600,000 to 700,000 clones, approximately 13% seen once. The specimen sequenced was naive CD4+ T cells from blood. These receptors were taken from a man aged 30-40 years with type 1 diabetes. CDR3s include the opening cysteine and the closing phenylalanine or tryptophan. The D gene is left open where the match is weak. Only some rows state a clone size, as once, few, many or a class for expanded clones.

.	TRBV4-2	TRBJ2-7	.	TGTGCCAGCAGCCAAGAAGGGGGGAATTACGAGCAGTACTTC	CASSQEGGNYEQYF
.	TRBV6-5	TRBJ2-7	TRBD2	TGTGCCAGCAGCCTAGCGGGGGGGCCTTACGAGCAGTACTTC	CASSLAGGPYEQYF
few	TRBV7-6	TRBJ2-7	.	TGTGCCAGCAGCTTAAAAGACAACTCCTACGAGCAGTACTTC	CASSLKDNSYEQYF
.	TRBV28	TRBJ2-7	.	TGTGCCAGCAGTTCTGGTTCAGGGGCGGTACGCGAGCAGTACTTC	CASSSGSGAVREQYF
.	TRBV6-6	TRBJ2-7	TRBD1	TGTGCCAGCAGTTACGCGGGACAGGTAACCTACGAGCAGTACTTC	CASSYAGQVTYEQYF
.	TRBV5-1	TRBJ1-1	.	TGCGCCAGCAGCTTGGCTTCAGAGAACACTGAAGCTTTCTTT	CASSLASENTEAFF
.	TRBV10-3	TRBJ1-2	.	TGTGCCACCGGAACGGAGGCCTTCGGCTATGGCTACACCTTC	CATGTEAFGYGYTF
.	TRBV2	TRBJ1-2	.	TGTGCCAGCAGTGAAGCAGCAGGGTTCAATGGCTACACCTTC	CASSEAAGFNGYTF
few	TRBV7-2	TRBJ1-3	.	TGTGCCAGCAGCTTGGGAGGGTCTGCTACGGGAAACACCATATATTTT	CASSLGGSATGNTIYF
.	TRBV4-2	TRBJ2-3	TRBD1	TGTGCCAGCAGCCAAGATACAGGGGGCACAGATACGCAGTATTTT	CASSQDTGGTDTQYF
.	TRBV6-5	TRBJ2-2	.	TGTGCCAGCAGTTATCTGGGGCCAAGCACCGGGGAGCTGTTTTTT	CASSYLGPSTGELFF
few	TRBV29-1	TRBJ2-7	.	TGCAGCGCAGCCGGGCAGGTCCGACCCTACGAGCAGTACTTC	CSAAGQVRPYEQYF
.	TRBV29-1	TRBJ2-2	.	TGCAGCGTTACCGGGACCGCCTCGGACACCGGGGAGCTGTTTTTT	CSVTGTASDTGELFF
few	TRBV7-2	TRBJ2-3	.	TGTGCCAGCCGACCGCCTAGCACAGATACGCAGTATTTT	CASRPPSTDTQYF
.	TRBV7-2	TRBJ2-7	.	TGTGCCAGCAGCTTCGGCTTCGACTACGAGCAGTACTTC	CASSFGFDYEQYF
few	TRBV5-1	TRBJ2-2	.	TGCGCCAGCAGCTTGTTGACGGGGCCCGGGGAGCTGTTTTTT	CASSLLTGPGELFF
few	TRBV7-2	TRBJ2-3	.	TGTGCCAGCAGCTTAGTTGCGGACACAGATACGCAGTATTTT	CASSLVADTDTQYF
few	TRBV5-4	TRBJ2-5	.	TGTGCCAGCAGCTTGCCTGGGGAGACCCAGTACTTC	CASSLPGETQYF
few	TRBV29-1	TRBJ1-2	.	TGCAGCGTTGATCGGGGTTCGGGCTATGGCTACACCTTC	CSVDRGSGYGYTF
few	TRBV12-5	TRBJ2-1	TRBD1	TGTGCTAGTGGTTTGACGGGACAGGGAATTCCGAATGAGCAGTTCTTC	CASGLTGQGIPNEQFF
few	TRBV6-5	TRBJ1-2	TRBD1	TGTGCCAGCAGTTCCCAGCGGACCGACAGGGGTTATGGCTACACCTTC	CASSSQRTDRGYGYTF
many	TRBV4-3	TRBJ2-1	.	TGCGCCAGCAGCCAAGAACTATTCAATGAGCAGTTCTTC	CASSQELFNEQFF
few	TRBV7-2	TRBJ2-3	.	TGTGCCAGCAAACCGGTGCGGACCAGCACAGATACGCAGTATTTT	CASKPVRTSTDTQYF
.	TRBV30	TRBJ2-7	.	TGTGCCTGGAGTGAAGCCCCAGGATGTAGGAACGAGCAGTACTTC	CAWSEAPGCRNEQYF